Ten or more counts support the clone carrying this T cell receptor (beta chain). The data originate from a study of T cells after yellow fever vaccination. One entry per CDR3 protein, called by TCRdb with MiXCR from the 5' RACE reads. The top ten clones hold around 20% of a sample with hundreds of thousands of distinct CDR3 sequences, less than 4.5% of them seen once. Trimming removed 0 bases from V and 15 bases from J, with 15 bases in between. The CDR3 spans 13 residues. Germline CDR1 is SGHTA and CDR2 is FQGTGA. V usage is TRBV7-3 and J usage is TRBJ2-4; D perhaps matches TRBD2 (6 bases). The origin of this receptor is a man aged 18 to 29 who received the YFV17D yellow fever vaccine. The starting material was PBMCs, obtained on the day of the yellow fever booster vaccination. The CDR3, as DNA: TGTGCCAGCAGCTTAACGGGGGGTCGGCCCACGTACTTC. Protein: CASSLTGGRPTYF.